Sequencing of this TCR beta chain was carried out in a study of cytomegalovirus exposure and HLA in healthy donors. Per germline, CDR1 LNHDA and CDR2 SQIVND (reference sequence). V trimming: 7 bases; J trimming: 0 bases; junction bases outside the gene matches: 8. This CDR3 has 16 amino acids. Libraries were prepared by immunoSEQ multiplex PCR; TCRdb keeps only in-frame clonotypes and omits some of them. The sample yields some 110,000 clones, around 88% seen once. This TCR was recovered from a man aged 18 to 29 in good health and CMV-seronegative. The chain is built from TRBV19 and TRBJ2-1; TRBD2 aligns across 8 bases. The sequenced sample was PBMCs. The CDR3 loop is CASTPTSGGSYNEQFF. The CDR3 DNA reads TGTGCCAGTACCCCTACCAGCGGGGGCTCCTACAATGAGCAGTTCTTC. The full variable domain, completed using reference TRBV19 and TRBJ2-1, is DGGITQSPKYLFRKEGQNVTLSCEQNLNHDAMYWYRQDPGQGLRLIYYSQIVNDFQKGDIAEGYSVSREKKESFPLTVTSAQKNPTAFYLCASTPTSGGSYNEQFFGPGTRLTVL.